These 9 T cell receptor beta chains came from one sample sequenced in a study of CD8+ T cells in alopecia areata. The treatment is: oral pan-JAK inhibitor, 5-10 mg twice daily. Reverse transcription of extracted RNA yielded cDNA, which provided the sequencing template. The table came from immunoSEQ multiplex PCR; TCRdb's copy has only in-frame clones and leaves some out. Found here are about 190,000 clones, roughly 60% of them singletons; the top ten hold 1%. The material sequenced was CD4+ T cells sorted from blood, taken at week 24, from a patient treated with tofacitinib. These receptors originate from a human donor with alopecia areata.

The chain employs TRBV29-1 and TRBJ1-5; 7 nucleotides line up with TRBD1. CDR3 length: 14 residues. CDR1 and CDR2 from the germline V gene are SQVTM and ANQGSEA. The trim removed 1 base at V and 7 bases at J, leaving 7 bases unmatched. The CDR3 sequence is CSVEGDRDGQPQHF. The CDR3 DNA reads as TGCAGCGTTGAAGGAGACAGGGATGGGCAGCCCCAGCATTTT.

The V and J genes are TRBV30 and TRBJ2-3; 10 nucleotides agree with TRBD2. Germline loops: CDR1 GTSNPN, CDR2 SVGIG (reference sequence). The ends lost 0 bases at V and 3 bases at J; junction bases unmatched: 6. The CDR3 spans 16 residues. The CDR3 DNA follows: TGTGCCTGGAGTGTACCAGCGGGGGGGACGACAGATACGCAGTATTTT. It is translated as CAWSVPAGGTTDTQYF. The whole variable domain, filled in from reference TRBV30 and TRBJ2-3, reads SQTIHQWPATLVQPVGSPLSLECTVEGTSNPNLYWYRQAAGRGLQLLFYSVGIGQISSEVPQNLSASRPQDRQFILSSKKLLLSDSGFYLCAWSVPAGGTTDTQYFGPGTRLTVL.

The rearrangement links TRBV30 to TRBJ1-6, with 9 nucleotides matching TRBD1. Germline V gene data show CDR1 as GTSNPN and CDR2 as SVGIG (reference sequence). This CDR3 has 15 residues. V trimming: 3 bases; J trimming: 10 bases; junction bases outside the gene matches: 10. CDR3 protein: CAWRLRDRVGSPLHF. In nucleotides, the CDR3 is TGTGCCTGGAGGCTCCGGGACAGGGTCGGATCACCCCTCCACTTT.

The chain uses TRBV2 and TRBJ1-1; D possibly corresponds to TRBD1 (5 bases). V was cut by 4 bases and J by 6 bases, with 21 bases left in between. Germline V lookup: CDR1 SNHLY, CDR2 FYNNEI. CDR3 length: 16 residues. This CDR3 reads CASSGRKGGVIAEAFF. For the CDR3, the DNA is TGTGCCAGCAGTGGCAGGAAGGGAGGGGTAATCGCTGAAGCTTTCTTT. Filled out from reference TRBV2 and TRBJ1-1, the complete variable domain reads EPEVTQTPSHQVTQMGQEVILRCVPISNHLYFYWYRQILGQKVEFLVSFYNNEISEKSEIFDDQFSVERPDGSNFTLKIRSTKLEDSAMYFCASSGRKGGVIAEAFFGQGTRLTVV.

This clone was seen only a few times. The chain carries TRBV29-1 and TRBJ2-5, with D hard to call. CDR1 is SQVTM, CDR2 ANQGSEA, per germline. The CDR3 length is 11 residues. The V end lost 7 bases, the J end lost 0 bases, and 6 bases lay between the germline ends. CDR3 in amino acids: CSGRDQETQYF. In DNA, the CDR3 is TGCAGCGGCCGCGACCAAGAGACCCAGTACTTC.

This clone was recorded a few times. This rearrangement joins TRBV27 to TRBJ1-2; D unresolved. The CDR3 extends over 14 amino acids. Trimming took 5 bases from V and 8 from J, leaving 18 bases between them. Germline V gene sequence: CDR1 MNHEY, CDR2 SMNVEV (reference sequence). Here the CDR3 reads CASSTSPGLYGYTF. The CDR3 nucleotides read TGTGCCAGCAGTACAAGCCCGGGATTGTACGGCTACACCTTC.

This chain joins TRBV30 and TRBJ1-1, with no clear D. The CDR3 totals 14 residues. With 0 bases removed from V and 1 base from J, the gap between germline ends came to 9 bases. The germline gives CDR1 GTSNPN, CDR2 SVGIG (reference sequence). The CDR3 region has the DNA TGTGCCTGGAGTGTTGGGCGGACGAACACTGAAGCTTTCTTT. It translates to CAWSVGRTNTEAFF.

The V and J genes are TRBV5-6 and TRBJ2-5, with a possible D match to TRBD1 (6 bases). In germline, CDR1 is SGHDT, CDR2 YYEEEE. V dropped 3 bases and J dropped 3 bases, with 15 bases sitting between them. The CDR3 spans 15 residues. CDR3 in DNA: TGTGCCAGCAGCTACAAACGGACAGCCGAAGAGACCCAGTACTTC. It translates to CASSYKRTAEETQYF. Drawing the rest from reference TRBV5-6 and TRBJ2-5, the complete variable domain is DAGVTQSPTHLIKTRGQQVTLRCSPKSGHDTVSWYQQALGQGPQFIFQYYEEEERQRGNFPDRFSGHQFPNYSSELNVNALLLGDSALYLCASSYKRTAEETQYFGPGTRLLVL.

J is TRBJ2-7 and V is TRBV5-1; maybe TRBD1 (6 bases). The length of the CDR3 is 15 residues. Germline V gene sequence: CDR1 SGHRS, CDR2 YFSETQ. Trimming removed 2 bases at V and 2 bases at J, with 14 bases between. CDR3 bases: TGCGCCAGCAGCTTTGGGACAACCAGAACCTACGAGCAGTACTTC. This translates into CASSFGTTRTYEQYF.